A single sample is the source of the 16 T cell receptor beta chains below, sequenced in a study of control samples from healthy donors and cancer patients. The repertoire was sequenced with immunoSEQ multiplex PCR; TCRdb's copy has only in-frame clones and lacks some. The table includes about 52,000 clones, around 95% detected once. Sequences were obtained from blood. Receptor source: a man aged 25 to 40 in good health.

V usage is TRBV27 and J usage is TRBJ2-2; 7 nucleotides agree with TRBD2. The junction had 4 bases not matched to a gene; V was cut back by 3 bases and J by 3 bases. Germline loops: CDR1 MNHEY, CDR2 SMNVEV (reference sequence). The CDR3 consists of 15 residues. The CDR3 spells CASSFTGGYTGELFF. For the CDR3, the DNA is TGTGCCAGCAGTTTTACCGGGGGGTACACCGGGGAGCTGTTTTTT.

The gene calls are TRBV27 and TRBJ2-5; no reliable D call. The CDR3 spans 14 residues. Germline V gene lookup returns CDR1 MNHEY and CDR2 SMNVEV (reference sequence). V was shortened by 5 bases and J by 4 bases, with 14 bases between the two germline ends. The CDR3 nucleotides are TGTGCCAGCAGTGTCCTCGATGGGCTAGAGACCCAGTACTTC. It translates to CASSVLDGLETQYF.

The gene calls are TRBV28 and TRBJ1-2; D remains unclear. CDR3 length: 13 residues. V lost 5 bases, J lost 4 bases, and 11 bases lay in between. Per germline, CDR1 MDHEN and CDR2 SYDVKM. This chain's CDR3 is CASSRTAGYGYTF. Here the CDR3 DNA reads TGTGCCAGCAGTCGGACGGCAGGCTATGGCTACACCTTC.

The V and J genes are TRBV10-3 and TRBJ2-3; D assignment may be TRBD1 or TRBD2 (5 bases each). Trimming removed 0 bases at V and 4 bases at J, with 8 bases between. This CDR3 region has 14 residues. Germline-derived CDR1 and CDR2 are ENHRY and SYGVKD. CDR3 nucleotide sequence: TGTGCCATCAGTGAGTCCAGGGACGCAGATACGCAGTATTTT. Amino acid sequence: CAISESRDADTQYF.

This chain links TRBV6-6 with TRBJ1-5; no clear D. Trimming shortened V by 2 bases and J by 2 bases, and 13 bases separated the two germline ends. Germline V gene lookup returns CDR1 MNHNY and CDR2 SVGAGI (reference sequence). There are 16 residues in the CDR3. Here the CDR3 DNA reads TGTGCCAGCAGTTACCCCACCACTCGGGGCAATCAGCCCCAGCATTTT. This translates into CASSYPTTRGNQPQHF.

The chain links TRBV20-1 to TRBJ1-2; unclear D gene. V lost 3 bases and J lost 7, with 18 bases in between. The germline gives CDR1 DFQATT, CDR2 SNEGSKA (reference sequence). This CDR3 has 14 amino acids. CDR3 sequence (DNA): TGCAGTGCTAGTAGTGGCTTGGCTGGGTCTGGCTACACCTTC. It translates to CSASSGLAGSGYTF.

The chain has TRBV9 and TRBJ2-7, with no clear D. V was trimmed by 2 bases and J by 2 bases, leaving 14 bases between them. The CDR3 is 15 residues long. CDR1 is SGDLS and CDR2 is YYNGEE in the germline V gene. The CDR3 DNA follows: TGTGCCAGCAGCGTTGGGTGGGCCATCGCCTACGAGCAGTACTTC. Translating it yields CASSVGWAIAYEQYF.

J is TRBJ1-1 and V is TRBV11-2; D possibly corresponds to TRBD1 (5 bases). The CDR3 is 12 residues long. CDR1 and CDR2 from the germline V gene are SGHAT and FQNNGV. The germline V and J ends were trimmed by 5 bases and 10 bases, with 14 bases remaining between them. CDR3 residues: CASSTSGSGAFF. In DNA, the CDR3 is TGTGCCAGCAGCACCTCAGGGTCGGGAGCTTTCTTT. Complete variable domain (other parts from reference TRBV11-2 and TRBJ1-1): EAGVAQSPRYKIIEKRQSVAFWCNPISGHATLYWYQQILGQGPKLLIQFQNNGVVDDSQLPKDRFSAERLKGVDSTLKIQPAKLEDSAVYLCASSTSGSGAFFGQGTRLTVV.

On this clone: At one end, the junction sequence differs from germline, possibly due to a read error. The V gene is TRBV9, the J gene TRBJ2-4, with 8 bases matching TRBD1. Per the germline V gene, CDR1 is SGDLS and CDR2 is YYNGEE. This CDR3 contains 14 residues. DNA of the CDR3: TGTGCCAGCAGCCCGCAGGGGGCGCAGGCGCCGAGAGCCTTC. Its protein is CASSPQGAQAPRAF.

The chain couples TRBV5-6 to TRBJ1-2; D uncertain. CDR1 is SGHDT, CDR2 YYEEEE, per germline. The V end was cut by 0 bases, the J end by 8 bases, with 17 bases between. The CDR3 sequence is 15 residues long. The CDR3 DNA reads TGTGCCAGCAGCTTGGTCGGCAATCCCTTTTTAGGCTACACCTTC. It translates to CASSLVGNPFLGYTF.

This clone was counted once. The CDR3 is CASSGGTGENQPQHF. CDR3 DNA: TGTGCCAGCAGCGGCGGGACAGGGGAGAATCAGCCCCAGCATTTT. J is TRBJ1-5 and V is TRBV11-2; 10 bases match TRBD1. This CDR3 is 15 amino acids long. Germline V gives CDR1 SGHAT, CDR2 FQNNGV. The J segment lost 4 bases and the V segment lost 5 bases, leaving 5 bases of the junction unmatched.

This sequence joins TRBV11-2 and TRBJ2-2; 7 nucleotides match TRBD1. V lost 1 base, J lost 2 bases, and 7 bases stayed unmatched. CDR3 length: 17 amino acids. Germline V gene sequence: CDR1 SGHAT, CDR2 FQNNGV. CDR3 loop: CASSLAQGVINTGELFF. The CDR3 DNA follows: TGTGCCAGCAGCTTAGCCCAGGGGGTGATTAACACCGGGGAGCTGTTTTTT.

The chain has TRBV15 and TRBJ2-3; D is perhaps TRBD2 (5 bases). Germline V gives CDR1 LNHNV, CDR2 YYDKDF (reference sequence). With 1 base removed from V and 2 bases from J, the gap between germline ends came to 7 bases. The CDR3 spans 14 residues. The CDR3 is CATSRVRDTDTQYF. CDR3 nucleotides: TGTGCCACCAGCAGAGTTCGGGACACAGATACGCAGTATTTT.

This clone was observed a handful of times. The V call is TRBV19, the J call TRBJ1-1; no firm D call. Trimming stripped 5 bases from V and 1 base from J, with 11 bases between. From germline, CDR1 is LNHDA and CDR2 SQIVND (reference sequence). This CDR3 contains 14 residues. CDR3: CASSSIGTNTEAFF. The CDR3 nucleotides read TGTGCCAGTAGTTCCATTGGAACGAACACTGAAGCTTTCTTT.

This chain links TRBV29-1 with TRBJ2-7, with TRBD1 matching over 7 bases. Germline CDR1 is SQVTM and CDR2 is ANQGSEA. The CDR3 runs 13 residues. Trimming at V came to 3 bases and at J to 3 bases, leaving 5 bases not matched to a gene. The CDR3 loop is CSVETGKSYEQYF. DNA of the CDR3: TGCAGCGTTGAGACAGGGAAGAGCTACGAGCAGTACTTC.

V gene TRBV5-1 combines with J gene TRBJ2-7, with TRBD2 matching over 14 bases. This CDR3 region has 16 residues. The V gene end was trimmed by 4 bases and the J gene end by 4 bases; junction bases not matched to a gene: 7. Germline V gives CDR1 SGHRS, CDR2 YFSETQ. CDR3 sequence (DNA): TGCGCCAGCAGCCTGGTGGGGACTAGCGGGAGTTACGAGCAGTACTTC. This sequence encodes CASSLVGTSGSYEQYF.